These 13 T cell receptor beta chains share one sample of origin, sequenced in a study of early T cells in non-severe SARS-CoV-2 infection. TCRdb called the 5' RACE reads again in MiXCR, with one record for every CDR3 protein. The profile covers about 120,000 distinct CDR3 sequences, with about 12% appearing a single time and 3.5% to 4% taken by the ten largest. The sample in question was whole blood, obtained at baseline. Every receptor here comes from an adult who was a healthcare worker with PCR-confirmed SARS-CoV-2 infection or an uninfected control (not recorded which).

This clonotype was seen a few times. The rearrangement joins TRBV5-1 to TRBJ2-7, with TRBD2 matching over 10 bases. The CDR3 runs 18 residues. Losses at the gene ends were 2 bases for V and 0 bases for J; bases not matched to a gene: 11. Germline V gene lookup returns CDR1 SGHRS and CDR2 YFSETQ. CDR3 sequence reads: CASSFQDQSSGSSYEQYF. The DNA for the CDR3 is TGCGCCAGCAGCTTTCAGGATCAGTCTAGCGGGAGCTCCTACGAGCAGTACTTC.

This clonotype has more than one count but fewer than ten. At one end, the junction sequence differs from germline, possibly due to a read error. This chain links TRBV12-3 or TRBV12-4 with TRBJ1-1, with 7 bases fitting TRBD1. CDR3 size: 11 residues. The CDR3 protein is CASSEPGTVRF. Written as DNA, the CDR3 is TGTGCCAGCAGTGAACCCGGGACAGTCCGCTTT.

The J gene is TRBJ2-1, the V gene TRBV7-3, with TRBD1 matching over 12 bases. The CDR3 is 15 residues long. V shed 3 bases and J 9 bases; nucleotides not matched to a gene: 6. Germline V gene data show CDR1 as SGHTA and CDR2 as FQGTGA. CDR3 region: CASSFSGTGGGEQFF. The CDR3 nucleotides read TGTGCCAGCAGCTTCTCCGGGACAGGGGGCGGTGAGCAGTTCTTC.

The chain recombines TRBV10-2 with TRBJ2-1, with 7 bases identical to TRBD2. The CDR3 runs to 14 residues. Germline V lookup: CDR1 WSHSY, CDR2 SAAADI. The V segment lost 10 bases and the J segment 10 bases; nucleotides outside the gene matches: 16. The CDR3 DNA is TGCGCCACCTTAAGGACTAGTTTGGGGGGAGAGCAGTTCTTC. It translates to CATLRTSLGGEQFF.

This clonotype has only a few counts. This chain joins TRBV5-1 and TRBJ2-7; maybe TRBD1 (6 bases). Between the trimmed V and J ends, which lost 4 bases and 5 bases, there was a span of 13 bases. This CDR3 is built from 13 residues. Germline V gene lookup returns CDR1 SGHRS and CDR2 YFSETQ. The CDR3 region has the DNA TGCGCCAGCAGCGTCAGGGGTGGCGACGAGCAGTACTTC. Translation gives CASSVRGGDEQYF.

V is TRBV5-1 and J is TRBJ1-4, with a tentative D call TRBD1 (5 bases). Germline CDR1 is SGHRS and CDR2 is YFSETQ. V was pared by 4 bases and J by 7 bases, with 20 bases between. The CDR3 loop spans 16 amino acids. This CDR3 reads CASSRDQPMVGEKLFF. DNA of the CDR3: TGCGCCAGCAGCCGGGACCAACCAATGGTCGGTGAAAAACTGTTTTTT.

V gene TRBV18 combines with J gene TRBJ2-1; D is undetermined. Germline V gives CDR1 KGHSH, CDR2 LQKENI. V lost 3 bases and J 0 bases, leaving 9 bases between the germline ends. This CDR3 region has 15 residues. The CDR3 loop is CASSPLEGSYNEQFF. DNA for the CDR3: TGTGCCAGCTCACCCCTAGAAGGCTCCTACAATGAGCAGTTCTTC.

This clonotype was counted a few times. The V gene is TRBV7-9, the J gene TRBJ1-1; D is perhaps TRBD1 (5 bases). The CDR3 sequence is 16 residues long. Trimming took off 5 bases at V and 8 bases at J, with 24 bases between the two ends. Germline values: CDR1 SEHNR, CDR2 FQNEAQ (reference sequence). Written as DNA, the CDR3 is TGTGCCAGCAGCCCTCCGGTCACAGGCGGCGGTGAGGAAGCTTTCTTT. This codes for CASSPPVTGGGEEAFF.

This clonotype was seen only a few times. The chain uses TRBV7-2 and TRBJ1-1; TRBD1 is a possible D gene (5 bases). Per germline, CDR1 SGHTA and CDR2 FQGNSA. V dropped 2 bases and J dropped 12 bases, with 13 bases sitting between them. The CDR3 is 12 amino acids. The CDR3 loop is CASSLIRGATFF. The CDR3, as DNA: TGTGCCAGCAGCTTAATAAGGGGAGCAACTTTCTTT.

V gene TRBV6-5 combines with J gene TRBJ2-3; TRBD1 agrees at 7 bases. V shed 7 bases, J shed 3 bases, and the junction held 13 bases outside the gene matches. CDR3 length: 16 amino acids. Per the germline V gene, CDR1 is MNHEY and CDR2 is SVGAGI. CDR3 in amino acids: CASINRGEGGTDTQYF. In DNA, the CDR3 is TGTGCCAGCATCAACAGGGGCGAGGGTGGGACAGATACGCAGTATTTT.

This clonotype was seen ten or more times. The chain couples TRBV5-1 to TRBJ2-5, with 7 bases that match TRBD2. The CDR3 length is 14 residues. With V trimmed by 4 bases and J by 8 bases, 11 bases remained unmatched. Germline lookup yields CDR1 SGHRS and CDR2 YFSETQ. The CDR3 protein is CASSLRSGFKTQYF. For the CDR3, the DNA is TGCGCCAGCAGCCTCCGTAGCGGGTTCAAAACCCAGTACTTC.

This rearrangement joins TRBV12-3 or TRBV12-4 to TRBJ1-1; D is undetermined. Trimming stripped 5 bases from V and 3 bases from J, with 7 bases between. This CDR3 is built from 12 residues. The CDR3 region has the DNA TGTGCCAGCAGTCCAGATCACACTGAAGCTTTCTTT. Protein: CASSPDHTEAFF.

The chain employs TRBV29-1 and TRBJ1-2; the D is unclear. Germline V gene data show CDR1 as SQVTM and CDR2 as ANQGSEA. V gave up 6 bases and J gave up 0 bases, with 11 bases separating them. CDR3 length: 13 amino acids. The CDR3 nucleotides are TGCAGCGTCCGAATGTCCCCTAACTATGGCTACACCTTC. Translation gives CSVRMSPNYGYTF.